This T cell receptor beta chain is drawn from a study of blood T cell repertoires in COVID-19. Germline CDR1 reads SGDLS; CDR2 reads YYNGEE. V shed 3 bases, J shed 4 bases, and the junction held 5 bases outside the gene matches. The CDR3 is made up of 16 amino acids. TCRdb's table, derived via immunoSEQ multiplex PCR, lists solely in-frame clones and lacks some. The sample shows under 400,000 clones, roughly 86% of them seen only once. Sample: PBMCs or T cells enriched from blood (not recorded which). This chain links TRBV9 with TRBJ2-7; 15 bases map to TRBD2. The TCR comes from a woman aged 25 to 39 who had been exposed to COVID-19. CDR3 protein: CASSAEGLAGGYEQYF. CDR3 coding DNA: TGTGCCAGCAGCGCCGAGGGACTAGCGGGAGGATACGAGCAGTACTTC.